This T cell receptor (beta chain) was observed in a study of blood T cells in healthy people across ages. Overall study context: Template switching retrieved approximately one barcoded beta molecule for each two T cells.

A sample-barcoded 5' primer and a J-beta primer mix were used in a second PCR of roughly 6 to 11 cycles. TCRdb re-analysed the 5' RACE reads in MiXCR, keeping a single row per CDR3 protein. Of 650,000 to 900,000 distinct CDR3 sequences in the sample, around 68% were seen once. CDR1 and CDR2 (germline): DFQATT, SNEGSKA (reference sequence). CDR3 length equals 13 residues. V lost 2 bases, J lost 8 bases, and 15 bases lay in between. This clonotype was counted only a few times. Sequences were obtained from blood. The source of this sequence is a man aged 30 to 39 in good health. V is TRBV20-1 and J is TRBJ1-2; no clear D. The CDR3 DNA sequence: TGCAGTGCTAGACCCCCCACTCTCAAGGGCTACACCTTC. Its protein product is CSARPPTLKGYTF.